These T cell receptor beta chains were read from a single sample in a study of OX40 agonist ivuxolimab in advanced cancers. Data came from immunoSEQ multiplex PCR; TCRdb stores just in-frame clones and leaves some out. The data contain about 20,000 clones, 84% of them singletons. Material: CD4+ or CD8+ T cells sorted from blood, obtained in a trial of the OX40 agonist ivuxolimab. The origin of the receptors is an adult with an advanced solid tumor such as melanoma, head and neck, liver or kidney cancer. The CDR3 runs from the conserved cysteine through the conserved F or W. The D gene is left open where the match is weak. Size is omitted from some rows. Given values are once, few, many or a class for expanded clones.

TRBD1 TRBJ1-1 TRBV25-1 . CASSEVGPGGGTEAFF TGTGCCAGCAGTGAAGTAGGTCCAGGGGGCGGTACTGAAGCTTTCTTT
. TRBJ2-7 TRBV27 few CASSFLGGSYEQYF TGTGCCAGCAGTTTCTTAGGGGGCTCCTACGAGCAGTACTTC
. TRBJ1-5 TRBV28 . CASRPLRDPTRQPQHF TGTGCCAGCAGGCCACTCCGGGACCCTACCCGCCAGCCCCAGCATTTT
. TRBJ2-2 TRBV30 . CAWSEIDLNPGELFF TGTGCCTGGAGCGAGATCGACTTGAACCCCGGGGAGCTGTTTTTT
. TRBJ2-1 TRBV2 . CATWAQGSLHEQFF TGTGCCACCTGGGCACAGGGAAGTCTCCATGAGCAGTTCTTC
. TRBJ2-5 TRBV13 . CASSRSRETQYF TGTGCCAGCAGCCGTAGCCGTGAGACCCAGTACTTC
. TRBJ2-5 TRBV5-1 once CASSLAFAVETQYF TGCGCCAGCAGCTTGGCTTTTGCAGTCGAGACCCAGTACTTC
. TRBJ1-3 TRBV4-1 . CASSREAPGSLNTIYF TGCGCCAGCAGTCGTGAGGCACCGGGATCTTTAAACACCATATATTTT
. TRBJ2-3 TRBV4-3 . CASSLRISTDTQYF TGCGCCAGCAGCCTCAGGATTAGCACAGATACGCAGTATTTT
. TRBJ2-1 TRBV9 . CASSVGYNEQFF TGTGCCAGCAGCGTAGGCTACAATGAGCAGTTCTTC
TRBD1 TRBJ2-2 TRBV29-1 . CSVTGGLRTGELFF TGCAGCGTGACAGGGGGGCTTCGAACCGGGGAGCTGTTTTTT
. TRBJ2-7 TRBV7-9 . CASSYAYEQYF TGTGCCAGCAGCTACGCCTACGAGCAGTACTTC
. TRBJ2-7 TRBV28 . CASSLLPTNYEQYF TGTGCCAGCAGTTTACTCCCAACCAACTACGAGCAGTACTTC
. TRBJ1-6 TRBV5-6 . CASSPHGGTNNSPLHF TGTGCCAGCAGCCCCCACGGAGGGACTAATAATTCACCCCTCCACTTT
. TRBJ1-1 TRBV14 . CASSQVFGNTEAFF TGTGCCAGCAGCCAAGTGTTCGGGAACACTGAAGCTTTCTTT
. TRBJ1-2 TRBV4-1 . CASSPITGGLYGYTF TGCGCCAGCAGCCCCATAACGGGGGGCCTTTATGGCTACACCTTC
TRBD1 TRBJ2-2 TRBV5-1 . CASTSTGTENTGELFF TGCGCCAGCACCTCAACCGGGACAGAGAACACCGGGGAGCTGTTTTTT
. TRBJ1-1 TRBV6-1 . CASMRGTEAFF TGTGCCAGCATGAGAGGCACTGAAGCTTTCTTT
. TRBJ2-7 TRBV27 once CASSLSSYEQYF TGTGCCAGCAGTTTAAGCTCCTACGAGCAGTACTTC
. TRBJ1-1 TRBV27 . CASSFEDPNTEAFF TGTGCCAGCAGTTTTGAGGACCCGAACACTGAAGCTTTCTTT
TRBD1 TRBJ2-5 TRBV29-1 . CSVEDGTGPQETQYF TGCAGCGTTGAAGACGGGACAGGCCCACAAGAGACCCAGTACTTC
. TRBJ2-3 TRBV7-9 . CASSAPGHGQDTQYF TGTGCCAGCAGCGCCCCGGGACACGGTCAAGATACGCAGTATTTT
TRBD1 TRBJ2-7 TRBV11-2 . CASSLRGLYEQYF TGTGCCAGCAGTCTTAGGGGGCTGTACGAGCAGTACTTC
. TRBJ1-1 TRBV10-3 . CAISESGSGTEAFF TGTGCCATCAGTGAGTCGGGAAGTGGCACTGAAGCTTTCTTT
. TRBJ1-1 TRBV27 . CASSLLAYGGRSTEAFF TGTGCCAGCAGTTTATTGGCATACGGGGGGCGGTCCACTGAAGCTTTCTTT
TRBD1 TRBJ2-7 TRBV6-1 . CASSEWDRTKYEQYF TGTGCCAGCAGTGAATGGGACAGAACCAAGTACGAGCAGTACTTC
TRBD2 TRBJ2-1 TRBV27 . CASSLTGGPYNEQFF TGTGCCAGCAGTTTAACGGGGGGACCCTACAATGAGCAGTTCTTC
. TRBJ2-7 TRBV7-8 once CASSLQGHEQYF TGTGCCAGCAGCTTACAGGGCCACGAGCAGTACTTC
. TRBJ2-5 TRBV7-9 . CASSLVGVQETQYF TGTGCCAGCAGCTTAGTAGGAGTCCAAGAGACCCAGTACTTC
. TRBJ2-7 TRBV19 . CASSPGNRGYEQYF TGTGCCAGTAGTCCAGGGAATCGTGGGTACGAGCAGTACTTC
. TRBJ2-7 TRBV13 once CASSQTTRDPPTEQYF TGCGCCAGCAGCCAAACCACCCGAGACCCACCAACAGAGCAGTACTTC
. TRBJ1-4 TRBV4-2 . CASSQTVGLGEKLFF TGTGCCAGCAGCCAAACAGTGGGGTTGGGGGAAAAACTGTTTTTT
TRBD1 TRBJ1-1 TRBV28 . CASSFEGAGGTTEAFF TGTGCCAGCAGTTTTGAGGGGGCAGGGGGCACCACTGAAGCTTTCTTT
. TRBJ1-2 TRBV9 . CASSVGRGLDGYTF TGTGCCAGCAGCGTAGGTCGGGGACTGGATGGCTACACCTTC
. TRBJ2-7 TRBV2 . CASSEWVGGAYEQYF TGTGCCAGCAGTGAGTGGGTCGGAGGCGCCTACGAGCAGTACTTC
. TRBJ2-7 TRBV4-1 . CASSPLRTVAYEQYF TGCGCCAGCAGCCCTCTCAGGACAGTAGCCTACGAGCAGTACTTC
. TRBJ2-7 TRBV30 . CACTVSAYEQYF TGTGCCTGTACGGTGAGCGCCTACGAGCAGTACTTC
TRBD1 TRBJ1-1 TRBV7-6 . CASSLEPGQDEAFF TGTGCCAGCAGTTTGGAACCGGGACAGGATGAAGCTTTCTTT
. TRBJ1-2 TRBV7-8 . CASSLLGSNYGYTF TGTGCCAGCAGCTTGCTAGGGTCTAACTATGGCTACACCTTC
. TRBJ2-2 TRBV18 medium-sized CASSQRDTHLGELFF TGTGCCAGCTCACAACGGGACACCCATCTGGGGGAGCTGTTTTTT
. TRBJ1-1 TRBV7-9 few CASSLGWGGTNTEAFF TGTGCCAGCAGCTTAGGGTGGGGGGGGACCAACACTGAAGCTTTCTTT
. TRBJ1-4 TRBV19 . CASSWTAGFGGEKLFF TGTGCCAGTAGTTGGACAGCCGGATTCGGAGGGGAAAAACTGTTTTTT
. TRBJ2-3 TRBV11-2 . CASSLFTDTQYF TGTGCCAGCAGCTTATTCACAGATACGCAGTATTTT
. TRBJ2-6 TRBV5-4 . CASSSPFGPTGANVLTF TGTGCCAGCAGCTCGCCTTTCGGGCCGACTGGGGCCAACGTCCTGACTTTC
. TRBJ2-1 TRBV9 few CASSVGAGAALEQFF TGTGCCAGCAGCGTAGGGGCGGGGGCCGCCCTTGAGCAGTTCTTC
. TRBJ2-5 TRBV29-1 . CSVLHVGETQYF TGCAGCGTTCTGCACGTCGGAGAGACCCAGTACTTC
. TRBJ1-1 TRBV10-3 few CAISESIETGEAFF TGTGCCATCAGTGAGTCGATAGAGACAGGAGAAGCTTTCTTT
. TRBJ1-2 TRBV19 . CASSTGQFPPTLYGYTF TGTGCCAGTAGTACCGGACAGTTCCCCCCCACTCTTTATGGCTACACCTTC
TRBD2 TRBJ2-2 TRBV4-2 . CASSPKIVAGEHTGELFF TGTGCCAGCAGCCCCAAGATAGTAGCGGGGGAGCACACCGGGGAGCTGTTTTTT
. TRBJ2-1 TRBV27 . CASSFRAGEQFF TGTGCCAGCAGTTTCAGGGCGGGGGAGCAGTTCTTC
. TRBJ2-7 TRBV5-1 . CASSGGQSPTWYEQYF TGCGCCAGCAGCGGTGGACAGTCCCCCACCTGGTACGAGCAGTACTTC